This T cell receptor beta chain is from a study of T-cell reconstitution after alpha-beta-depleted transplantation in children. The study, taken as a whole, reports: Surviving recipient T cells and thymic progenitors produced the high day-60 TCRbeta diversity seen in some patients. At the one-year point after transplant, T-cell counts and TCRbeta diversity were found to come mostly from T cells that had been newly produced.

V was cut by 5 bases and J by 1 base, with 15 bases left in between. Germline assignment: CDR1 SGHDN and CDR2 FVKESK. The CDR3 length is 15 residues. Researchers prepared the TCRbeta library using unique molecular identifiers, the study reports. Via MiXCR, TCRdb re-called the PCR reads, giving one row per CDR3 protein. This table holds approximately 16,000 distinct CDR3 sequences, around 5% found once. Remarks on this clonotype: No antigen is known for it.

This receptor was identified in a boy between 10 and 17 years old with acute lymphoblastic leukemia, due to receive a stem cell transplant. This chain connects TRBV14 to TRBJ2-7; the D gene is possibly TRBD1 (6 bases). The specimen comprised PBMCs, sampled before TCRalphabeta/CD19-depleted stem cell transplant. This CDR3 reads CASSRRDTKSYEQYF. Written as DNA, the CDR3 is TGTGCCAGCAGCAGAAGGGACACCAAATCCTACGAGCAGTACTTC.